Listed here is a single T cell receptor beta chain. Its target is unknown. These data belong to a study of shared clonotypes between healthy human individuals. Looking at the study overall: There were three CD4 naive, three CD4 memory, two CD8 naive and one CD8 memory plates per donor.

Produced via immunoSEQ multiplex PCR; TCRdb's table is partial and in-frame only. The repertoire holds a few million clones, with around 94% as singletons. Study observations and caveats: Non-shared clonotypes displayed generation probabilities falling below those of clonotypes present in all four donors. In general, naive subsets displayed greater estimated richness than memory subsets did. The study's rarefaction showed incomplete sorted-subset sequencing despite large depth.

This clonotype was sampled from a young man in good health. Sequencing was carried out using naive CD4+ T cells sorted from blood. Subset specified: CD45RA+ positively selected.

CDR3 sequence: CASREGQAFGQPQHF. CDR3 DNA: TGTGCCAGCAGGGAGGGACAGGCATTCGGTCAGCCCCAGCATTTT. The J gene is TRBJ1-5, the V gene TRBV6-1, with 8 positions matching TRBD1. Germline V lookup: CDR1 MNHNS, CDR2 SASEGT. V lost 6 bases and J lost 6; bases outside the gene matches: 10. The CDR3 totals 15 residues.